This T cell receptor beta chain was documented in a study of T cells after yellow fever vaccination. Study-wide points: Few clonotypes appeared in both CD4 and CD8 compartments. Most clones from primary vaccination were detected again post-booster (just under 97% CD4, 88% CD8). Repertoires sorted by FACS could include abundant clonotypes that are contaminants from the bulk population.

Germline CDR1 is LGHDT and CDR2 is YNNKEL (reference sequence). The CDR3 consists of 12 residues. With 0 bases removed from V and 9 bases from J, the gap between germline ends came to 6 bases. Worth noting for this clonotype: Antigen unknown.

Making TCR cDNA involved 5'RACE template switching, which added UMIs and a universal primer site. TCRdb re-analysed the 5' RACE reads in MiXCR, keeping a single row per CDR3 protein. Altogether just under 600,000 distinct CDR3 sequences are present, about 13% being singletons, with the ten largest covering roughly an eighth. The chain is built from TRBV3-1 and TRBJ2-1; D unresolved. Sequenced material: PBMCs, taken on the day of the yellow fever booster vaccination. The origin of this receptor is a man younger than 40 who received the YFV17D yellow fever vaccine. In DNA, the CDR3 is TGTGCCAGCAGCCAAGATATACTTGAGCAGTTCTTC. This sequence encodes CASSQDILEQFF.